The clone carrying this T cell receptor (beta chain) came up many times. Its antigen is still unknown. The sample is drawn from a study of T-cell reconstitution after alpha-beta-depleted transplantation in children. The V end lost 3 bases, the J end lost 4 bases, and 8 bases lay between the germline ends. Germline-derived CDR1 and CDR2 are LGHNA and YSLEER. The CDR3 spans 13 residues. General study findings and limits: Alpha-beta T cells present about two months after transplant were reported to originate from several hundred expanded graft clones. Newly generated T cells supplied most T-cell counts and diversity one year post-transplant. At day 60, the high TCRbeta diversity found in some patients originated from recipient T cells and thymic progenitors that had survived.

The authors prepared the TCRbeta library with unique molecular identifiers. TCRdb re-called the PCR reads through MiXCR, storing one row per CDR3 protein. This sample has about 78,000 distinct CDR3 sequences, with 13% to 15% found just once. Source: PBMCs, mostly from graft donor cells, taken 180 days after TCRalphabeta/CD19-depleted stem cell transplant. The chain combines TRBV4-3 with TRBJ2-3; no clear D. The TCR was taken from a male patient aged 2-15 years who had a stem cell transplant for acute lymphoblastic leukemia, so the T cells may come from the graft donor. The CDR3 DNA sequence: TGCGCCAGCAGCCAGTTCGCACCAGATACGCAGTATTTT. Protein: CASSQFAPDTQYF.